These 31 T cell receptor beta chains were all obtained from the same sample, sequenced in a study of T-cell reconstitution after alpha-beta-depleted transplantation in children. Unique molecular identifiers tagged the TCRbeta library. TCRdb ran MiXCR on the PCR reads and lists one entry per CDR3 protein. The data hold around 580,000 distinct CDR3 sequences, with 20% to 25% observed a single time. The sequenced sample was PBMCs, mostly from graft donor cells, obtained 360 days after TCRalphabeta/CD19-depleted stem cell transplant. The source is a boy younger than two who had a stem cell transplant for acute myeloid leukemia, so the T cells may come from the graft donor.

In DNA form, the CDR3 reads TGTGCAACCCTTCGCCTAACGCGAACAGATACGCAGTATTTT. The encoded protein is CATLRLTRTDTQYF. V and J are TRBV4-2 and TRBJ2-3; no reliable D call. Per germline, CDR1 LGHNA and CDR2 YNFKEQ. This CDR3 has 14 amino acids.

The J gene is TRBJ2-3, the V gene TRBV20-1, with TRBD2 matching 10 bases. CDR1 is DFQATT, CDR2 SNEGSKA, per germline (reference sequence). The CDR3 contains 16 residues. V trimming: 5 bases; J trimming: 2 bases; junction bases outside the gene matches: 10. Written as DNA, the CDR3 is TGCAGTGCTTGGGCGGGTAGCGGGGGGCTCACAGATACGCAGTATTTT. It encodes CSAWAGSGGLTDTQYF.

This clonotype was observed many times. The chain uses TRBV24-1 and TRBJ2-5; 8 nucleotides align to TRBD2. Germline V gene data show CDR1 as KGHDR and CDR2 as SFDVKD. This CDR3 comprises 16 residues. J lost 1 base, V lost 6 bases, and 9 bases had no gene match. The DNA of the CDR3 is TGTGCCACCAGTCCCGGGGGGGCTCCTGCCCAAGAGACCCAGTACTTC. This translates into CATSPGGAPAQETQYF.

V is TRBV20-1 and J is TRBJ1-2; TRBD1 aligns across 9 bases. Germline assignment: CDR1 DFQATT and CDR2 SNEGSKA (reference sequence). This CDR3 has 13 residues. J gave up 6 bases and V 5 bases, and 7 bases lay outside the gene matches. The CDR3 DNA sequence: TGCAGTGCTGTCCGGGACAGGGAACATGGCTACACCTTC. Translating it yields CSAVRDREHGYTF.

This clonotype turned up a few times. The CDR3 is CASSFWGLNTEAFF. The CDR3 DNA reads as TGTGCCAGCAGCTTCTGGGGACTGAACACTGAAGCTTTCTTT. The chain is built from TRBV5-5 and TRBJ1-1; tentatively, D is TRBD1 (5 bases). The germline V and J ends were trimmed by 2 bases and 0 bases, with 8 bases remaining between them. The CDR3 spans 14 residues. CDR1 is SGHKS and CDR2 is YYEKEE in the germline V gene (reference sequence). The variable domain in full, completed from reference TRBV5-5 and TRBJ1-1, reads DAGVTQSPTHLIKTRGQQVTLRCSPISGHKSVSWYQQVLGQGPQFIFQYYEKEERGRGNFPDRFSARQFPNYSSELNVNALLLGDSALYLCASSFWGLNTEAFFGQGTRLTVV.

There are many counts of this clonotype. The rearrangement uses TRBV4-3 and TRBJ2-7; 7 bases agree with TRBD1. Germline assignment: CDR1 LGHNA and CDR2 YSLEER. V shed 1 base, J shed 4 bases, and the junction held 1 base outside the gene matches. CDR3 length equals 13 residues. CDR3 sequence (DNA): TGCGCCAGCAGCCAAGCCAGGGGGTACGAGCAGTACTTC. It translates to CASSQARGYEQYF.

This clonotype was counted only a few times. This chain uses TRBV20-1 with TRBJ2-5; D uncertain. This CDR3 has 12 amino acids. Germline lookup yields CDR1 DFQATT and CDR2 SNEGSKA (reference sequence). V lost 6 bases and J lost 3, with 11 bases in between. The CDR3 nucleotides are TGCAGTGCCCGTACTCCAGAAGAGACCCAGTACTTC. Translation: CSARTPEETQYF.

The chain recombines TRBV4-1 with TRBJ1-5, with D perhaps TRBD1 (5 bases). Germline V gene lookup returns CDR1 MGHRA and CDR2 YSYEKL. V was pared by 4 bases and J by 7 bases, with 17 bases between. This CDR3 spans 15 amino acids. This chain's CDR3 is CASSPTFREGQPQHF. The CDR3 bases are TGCGCCAGCAGCCCCACTTTCAGGGAAGGGCAGCCCCAGCATTTT.

V usage is TRBV10-3 and J usage is TRBJ1-1; D is undetermined. Germline loops: CDR1 ENHRY, CDR2 SYGVKD. CDR3 length equals 12 residues. V lost 4 bases and J lost 5, with 8 bases in between. CDR3 bases: TGTGCCATCAGTGCTGGAAGTACTGAAGCTTTCTTT. It is translated as CAISAGSTEAFF.

This clonotype appeared many times. This sequence joins TRBV20-1 and TRBJ2-2, with TRBD2 identical over 10 bases. CDR1 is DFQATT, CDR2 SNEGSKA, per germline (reference sequence). There are 16 residues in the CDR3. V dropped 3 bases and J dropped 6; count of bases not matched to a gene: 10. The CDR3 sequence: CSASPAGGPVSGELFF. In DNA, the CDR3 is TGCAGTGCTAGCCCAGCGGGGGGGCCGGTCTCCGGGGAGCTGTTTTTT.

V gene TRBV5-1 combines with J gene TRBJ2-4; D gene unclear. Trimming removed 1 base at V and 9 bases at J, with 17 bases between. The CDR3 length is 15 residues. The V gene's germline CDR1 is SGHRS and CDR2 YFSETQ. The CDR3: CASSLTSLSGGIQYF. In nucleotides, the CDR3 is TGCGCCAGCAGCTTGACGAGTCTCTCCGGCGGCATTCAGTACTTC.

V usage is TRBV12-3 or TRBV12-4 and J usage is TRBJ1-2; 7 bases agree with TRBD1. The trim removed 5 bases at V and 8 bases at J, leaving 8 bases unmatched. This CDR3 region has 13 residues. The CDR3 nucleotides are TGTGCCAGCAGTATACAGGGGCGTCAGGGCTACACCTTC. Amino acid sequence: CASSIQGRQGYTF.

This clonotype was seen more than once but under ten times. One end of the junction does not line up with germline, which may come from a read error. The chain couples TRBV20-1 to TRBJ2-7; D is unclear. Looked up from germline, CDR1 is DFQATT and CDR2 is SNEGSKA (reference sequence). This CDR3 spans 12 amino acids. The CDR3 region is CSARSESSEQYF. For the CDR3, the DNA is TGCAGTGCTCGGTCTGAATCCTCCGAGCAGTACTTC.

V is TRBV6-1 and J is TRBJ2-2; 7 nucleotides agree with TRBD1. CDR3 length equals 14 residues. Germline V gene lookup returns CDR1 MNHNS and CDR2 SASEGT. Unmatched junction bases numbered 7, after V lost 6 bases and J lost 6 bases. CDR3 amino acids: CASRPGQAAGELFF. CDR3 nucleotides: TGTGCCAGCAGACCCGGACAGGCGGCCGGGGAGCTGTTTTTT.

Concerning this clonotype: The junction shows a germline mismatch at one end, possibly a read error. The CDR3 DNA sequence: TGTGCCAGCAGCTCCTTGAGCGGTTTAGAGGCCCAGTACTTC. This codes for CASSSLSGLEAQYF. The chain carries TRBV7-2 and TRBJ2-5; tentatively, D is TRBD2 (5 bases). Per germline, CDR1 SGHTA and CDR2 FQGNSA. The CDR3 is made up of 14 amino acids.

The genes are TRBV28 and TRBJ1-1; D gene uncertain. Germline V gives CDR1 MDHEN, CDR2 SYDVKM. The V gene lost 6 bases and the J gene lost 0 bases, with 14 bases spanning the gap. CDR3 length equals 15 residues. DNA for the CDR3: TGTGCCAGCAGCCCGCAACAGCCTATGAACACTGAAGCTTTCTTT. This codes for CASSPQQPMNTEAFF.

This clonotype was picked up many times. V and J are TRBV5-1 and TRBJ2-3, with 7 bases matching TRBD2. There are 15 residues in the CDR3. V shed 1 base, J shed 2 bases, and the junction held 4 bases outside the gene matches. Per germline, CDR1 SGHRS and CDR2 YFSETQ. The CDR3 is CASSLRAGLTDTQYF. The DNA for the CDR3 is TGCGCCAGCAGCTTGCGAGCGGGACTCACAGATACGCAGTATTTT.

This clonotype was seen many times. The rearrangement joins TRBV6-5 to TRBJ1-5; the match to TRBD1 covers 7 bases. Germline loops: CDR1 MNHEY, CDR2 SVGAGI. This CDR3 has 15 amino acids. V lost 6 bases to trimming and J lost 5 bases; unmatched junction nucleotides: 10. This CDR3 is CASSPGGGKYQPQHF. The CDR3 DNA reads as TGTGCCAGCAGCCCGGGAGGGGGCAAATATCAGCCCCAGCATTTT.

The sample holds many counts of this clonotype. This chain uses TRBV12-3 or TRBV12-4 with TRBJ1-1, with TRBD1 matching over 8 bases. The CDR3 is 14 residues long. The V segment lost 6 bases and the J segment 1 base; nucleotides outside the gene matches: 4. CDR3 sequence reads: CASSAGTGNTEAFF. In DNA, the CDR3 is TGTGCCAGCAGCGCCGGGACAGGGAACACTGAAGCTTTCTTT.

The chain uses TRBV24-1 and TRBJ2-5; 12 bases are a match to TRBD1. CDR3 length equals 15 residues. Losses at the gene ends were 4 bases for V and 4 bases for J; bases not matched to a gene: 3. Germline values: CDR1 KGHDR, CDR2 SFDVKD. The CDR3 DNA reads TGTGCCACCAGTGAGGGGACAGGGGGCGGAGAGACCCAGTACTTC. This codes for CATSEGTGGGETQYF.

J is TRBJ2-7 and V is TRBV7-2; D perhaps matches TRBD2 (6 bases). This CDR3 spans 15 amino acids. Per germline, CDR1 SGHTA and CDR2 FQGNSA. V lost 5 bases and J 7 bases, leaving 21 bases between the germline ends. The CDR3 reads CASSPSPWEAREQYF. The DNA for the CDR3 is TGTGCCAGCAGCCCCTCGCCCTGGGAGGCTCGGGAGCAGTACTTC.

This clonotype was seen more than once but under ten times. The chain uses TRBV19 and TRBJ2-5; D gene ambiguous. The germline V gene encodes CDR1 LNHDA and CDR2 SQIVND (reference sequence). V was clipped by 3 bases and J by 2 bases, with 7 bases between them. CDR3 length: 13 amino acids. CDR3 nucleotide sequence: TGTGCCAGTAGTATCCTAGAGCAAGAGACCCAGTACTTC. This encodes CASSILEQETQYF.

This clonotype was observed a few times. The V gene is TRBV4-3, the J gene TRBJ2-2; D may be TRBD2 (6 bases). V lost 2 bases, J lost 4 bases, and 14 bases lay in between. CDR1 LGHNA and CDR2 YSLEER come from the germline V gene. This CDR3 is 16 amino acids long. CDR3 sequence (DNA): TGCGCCAGCAGCCAAAGTCGGAGGGTGAGCACCGGGGAGCTGTTTTTT. Translating it yields CASSQSRRVSTGELFF.

This clonotype was counted a few times. The chain recombines TRBV6-5 with TRBJ2-3; perhaps TRBD2 as D (6 bases). Germline CDR1 is MNHEY and CDR2 is SVGAGI. The CDR3 loop spans 15 amino acids. Deletions cut 2 bases from V and 0 bases from J, with 9 bases between. CDR3 residues: CASSYQEGSTDTQYF. The CDR3 DNA is TGTGCCAGCAGTTACCAGGAGGGAAGCACAGATACGCAGTATTTT.

This clonotype was seen just once. The rearrangement links TRBV12-3 or TRBV12-4 to TRBJ2-5; TRBD2 matches at 7 bases. Trimming removed 6 bases from V and 3 bases from J; junction bases left unmatched: 13. The CDR3 totals 16 residues. The CDR3 DNA reads TGTGCCAGCAGCCTACTAGCGTTGGAGTTTGAAGAGACCCAGTACTTC. Its protein is CASSLLALEFEETQYF.

This clonotype has only a few counts. The chain is built from TRBV6-2 or TRBV6-3 and TRBJ2-2; D not certain. V was pared by 2 bases and J by 7 bases, with 5 bases between. This CDR3 has 12 amino acids. Germline CDR1 is MNHEY and CDR2 is SVGEGT. DNA for the CDR3: TGTGCCAGCAGTTACGAACTCGGGGAGCTGTTTTTT. This translates into CASSYELGELFF.

The table lists this clonotype with a few counts. The genes are TRBV9 and TRBJ2-3; D unclear. Germline-derived CDR1 and CDR2 are SGDLS and YYNGEE. Trimming shortened V by 2 bases and J by 6 bases, and 10 bases separated the two germline ends. This CDR3 is built from 13 residues. The CDR3 region is CASSVLPGDTQYF. CDR3 DNA sequence: TGTGCCAGCAGCGTTCTGCCTGGGGATACGCAGTATTTT.

This clonotype appeared many times. CDR3 amino acids: CSVSGFSDSPLHF. In nucleotides, the CDR3 is TGCAGTGTTTCCGGATTCTCGGATTCACCCCTCCACTTT. The chain carries TRBV20-1 and TRBJ1-6; D not resolved. V was trimmed by 7 bases and J by 8 bases, leaving 15 bases between them. CDR1 DFQATT and CDR2 SNEGSKA come from the germline V gene (reference sequence). This CDR3 contains 13 residues.

This clonotype was detected many times. This chain connects TRBV7-2 to TRBJ2-1; perhaps TRBD1 as D (6 bases). This CDR3 region has 15 residues. The V and J ends lost 7 bases and 2 bases respectively, with 15 bases between them. Germline-derived CDR1 and CDR2 are SGHTA and FQGNSA. The CDR3 here is CASTGDGQPYNEQFF. For the CDR3, the DNA is TGTGCCAGCACAGGGGATGGACAGCCCTACAATGAGCAGTTCTTC.

For the CDR3, the DNA is TGTGCCAGCGGCCAGGGGGGCACCGGGGAGCTGTTTTTT. Residues: CASGQGGTGELFF. V usage is TRBV28 and J usage is TRBJ2-2; a possible D gene is TRBD1 (7 bases). This CDR3 spans 13 amino acids. Deletions cut 8 bases from V and 4 bases from J, with 11 bases between. Germline CDR1 and CDR2: MDHEN and SYDVKM.

The chain is built from TRBV6-2 or TRBV6-3 and TRBJ2-1; TRBD1 or TRBD2 may be the D gene (6 bases each). Germline V gives CDR1 MNHEY, CDR2 SVGEGT. This CDR3 contains 16 residues. V dropped 0 bases and J dropped 0 bases, with 9 bases sitting between them. The CDR3 DNA sequence: TGTGCCAGCAGTTACTCGAAGGGGGGCTCCTACAATGAGCAGTTCTTC. Its protein product is CASSYSKGGSYNEQFF.